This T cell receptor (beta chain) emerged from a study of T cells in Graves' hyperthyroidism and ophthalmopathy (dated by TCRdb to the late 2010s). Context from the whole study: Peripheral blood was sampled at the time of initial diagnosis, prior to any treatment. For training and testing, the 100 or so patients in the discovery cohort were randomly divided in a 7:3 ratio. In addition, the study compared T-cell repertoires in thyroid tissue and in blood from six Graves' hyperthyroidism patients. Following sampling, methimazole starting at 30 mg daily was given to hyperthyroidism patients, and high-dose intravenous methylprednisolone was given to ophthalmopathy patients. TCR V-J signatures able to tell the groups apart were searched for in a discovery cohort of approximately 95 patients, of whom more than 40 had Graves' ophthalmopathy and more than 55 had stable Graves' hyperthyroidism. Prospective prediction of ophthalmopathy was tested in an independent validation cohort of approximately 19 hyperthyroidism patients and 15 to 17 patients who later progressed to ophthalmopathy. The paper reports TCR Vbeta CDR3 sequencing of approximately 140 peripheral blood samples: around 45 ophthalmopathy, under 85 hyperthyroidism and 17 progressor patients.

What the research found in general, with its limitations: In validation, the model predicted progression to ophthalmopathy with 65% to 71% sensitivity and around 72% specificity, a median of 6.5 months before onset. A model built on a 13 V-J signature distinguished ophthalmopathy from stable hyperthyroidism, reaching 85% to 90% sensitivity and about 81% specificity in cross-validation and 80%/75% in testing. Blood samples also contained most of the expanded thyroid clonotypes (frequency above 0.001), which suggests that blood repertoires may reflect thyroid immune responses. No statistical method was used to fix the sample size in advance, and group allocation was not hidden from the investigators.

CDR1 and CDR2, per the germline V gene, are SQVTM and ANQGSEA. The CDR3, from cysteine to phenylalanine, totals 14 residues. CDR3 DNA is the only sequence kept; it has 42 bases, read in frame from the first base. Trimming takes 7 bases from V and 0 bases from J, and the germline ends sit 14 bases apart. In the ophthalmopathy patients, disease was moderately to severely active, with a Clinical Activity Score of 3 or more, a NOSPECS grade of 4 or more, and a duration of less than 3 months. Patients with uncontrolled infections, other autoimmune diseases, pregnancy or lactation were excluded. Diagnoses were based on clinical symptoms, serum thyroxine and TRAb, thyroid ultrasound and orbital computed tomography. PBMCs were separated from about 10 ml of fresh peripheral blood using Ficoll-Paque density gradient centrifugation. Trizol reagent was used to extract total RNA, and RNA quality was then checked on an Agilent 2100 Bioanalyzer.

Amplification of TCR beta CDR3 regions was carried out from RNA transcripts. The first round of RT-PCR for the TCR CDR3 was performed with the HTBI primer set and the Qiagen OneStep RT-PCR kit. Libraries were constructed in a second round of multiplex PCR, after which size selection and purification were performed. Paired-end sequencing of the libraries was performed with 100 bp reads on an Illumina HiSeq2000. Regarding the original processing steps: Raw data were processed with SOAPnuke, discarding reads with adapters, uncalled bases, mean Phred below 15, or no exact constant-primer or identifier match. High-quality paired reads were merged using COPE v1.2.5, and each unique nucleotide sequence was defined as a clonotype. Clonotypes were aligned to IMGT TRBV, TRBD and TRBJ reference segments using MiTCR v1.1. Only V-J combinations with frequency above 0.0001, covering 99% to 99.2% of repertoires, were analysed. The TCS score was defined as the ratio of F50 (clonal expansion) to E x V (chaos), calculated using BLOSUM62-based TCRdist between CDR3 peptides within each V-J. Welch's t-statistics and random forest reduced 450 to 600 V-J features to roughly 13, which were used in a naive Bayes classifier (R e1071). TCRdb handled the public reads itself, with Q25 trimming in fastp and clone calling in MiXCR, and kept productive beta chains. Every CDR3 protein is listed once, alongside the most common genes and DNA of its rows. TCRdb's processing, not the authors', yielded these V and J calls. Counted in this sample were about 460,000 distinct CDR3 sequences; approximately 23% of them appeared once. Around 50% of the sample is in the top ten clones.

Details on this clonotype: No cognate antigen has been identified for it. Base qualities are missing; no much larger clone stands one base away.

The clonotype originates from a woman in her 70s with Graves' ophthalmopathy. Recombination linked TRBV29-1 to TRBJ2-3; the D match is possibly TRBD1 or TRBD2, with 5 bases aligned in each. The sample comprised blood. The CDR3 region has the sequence CSARRDLSTDTQYF. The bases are TGCAGCGCCCGTCGGGACCTTAGCACAGATACGCAGTATTTT.